Sequencing of this TCR beta chain was carried out in a study of cytomegalovirus exposure and HLA in healthy donors. PCR primers comprised 60 Vbeta and 13 Jbeta primers. TCRdb keeps only in-frame clones here, not all; method: immunoSEQ multiplex PCR. This table has about 82,000 clones, roughly 74% appearing once. This CDR3 region has 13 residues. Trimming removed 4 bases from V and 7 bases from J, with 15 bases in between. Looked up from germline, CDR1 is SGHDT and CDR2 is YYEEEE. Sample: PBMCs. J is TRBJ2-7 and V is TRBV5-6, with a weak D call TRBD2 (5 bases). This TCR derives from a woman aged 50 to 60 in good health and CMV-seropositive. This CDR3 is CASSPPGSVEQYF. CDR3 in DNA: TGTGCCAGCAGCCCCCCGGGTAGCGTAGAGCAGTACTTC. Filled out from reference TRBV5-6 and TRBJ2-7, the complete variable domain reads DAGVTQSPTHLIKTRGQQVTLRCSPKSGHDTVSWYQQALGQGPQFIFQYYEEEERQRGNFPDRFSGHQFPNYSSELNVNALLLGDSALYLCASSPPGSVEQYFGPGTRLTVT.